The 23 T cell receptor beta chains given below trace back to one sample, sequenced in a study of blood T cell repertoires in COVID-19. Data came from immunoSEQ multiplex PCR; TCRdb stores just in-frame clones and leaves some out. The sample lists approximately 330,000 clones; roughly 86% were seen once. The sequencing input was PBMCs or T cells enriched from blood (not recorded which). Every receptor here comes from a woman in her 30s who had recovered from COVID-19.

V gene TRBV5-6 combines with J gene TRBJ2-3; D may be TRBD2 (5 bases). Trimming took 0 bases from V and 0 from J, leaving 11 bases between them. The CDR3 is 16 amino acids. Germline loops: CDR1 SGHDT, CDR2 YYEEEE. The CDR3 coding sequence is TGTGCCAGCAGCTTGGTGGGAGACACGAGCACAGATACGCAGTATTTT. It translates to CASSLVGDTSTDTQYF.

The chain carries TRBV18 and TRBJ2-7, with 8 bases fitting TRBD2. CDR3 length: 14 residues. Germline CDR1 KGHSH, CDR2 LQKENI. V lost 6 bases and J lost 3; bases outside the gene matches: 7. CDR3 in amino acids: CASSIGLADYEQYF. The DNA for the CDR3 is TGTGCCAGCTCCATTGGACTAGCAGACTACGAGCAGTACTTC.

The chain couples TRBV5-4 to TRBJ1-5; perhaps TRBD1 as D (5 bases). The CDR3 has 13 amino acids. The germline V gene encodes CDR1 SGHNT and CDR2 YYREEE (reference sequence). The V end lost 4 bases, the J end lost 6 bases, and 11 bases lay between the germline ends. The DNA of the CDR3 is TGTGCCAGCAGCACCGGGGGGAGTCAGCCCCAGCATTTT. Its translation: CASSTGGSQPQHF.

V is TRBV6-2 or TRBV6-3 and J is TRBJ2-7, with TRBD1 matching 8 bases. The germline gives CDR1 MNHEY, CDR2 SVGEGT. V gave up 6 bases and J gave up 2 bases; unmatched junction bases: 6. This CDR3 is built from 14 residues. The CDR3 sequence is CASSRTGPTYEQYF. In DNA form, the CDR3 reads TGTGCCAGCAGCCGGACAGGGCCCACCTACGAGCAGTACTTC.

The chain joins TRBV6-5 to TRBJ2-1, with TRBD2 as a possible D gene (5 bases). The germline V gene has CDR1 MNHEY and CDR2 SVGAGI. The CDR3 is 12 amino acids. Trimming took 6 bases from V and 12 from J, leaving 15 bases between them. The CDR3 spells CASRSLEGVQFF. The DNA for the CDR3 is TGTGCCAGCAGAAGCCTCGAGGGTGTGCAGTTCTTC.

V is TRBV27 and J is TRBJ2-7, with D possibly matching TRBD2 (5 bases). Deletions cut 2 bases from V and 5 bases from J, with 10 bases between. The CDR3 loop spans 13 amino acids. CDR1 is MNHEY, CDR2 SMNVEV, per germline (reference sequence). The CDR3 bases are TGTGCCAGCAGTTTAAGTAGGCGGGACGAGCAGTACTTC. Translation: CASSLSRRDEQYF.

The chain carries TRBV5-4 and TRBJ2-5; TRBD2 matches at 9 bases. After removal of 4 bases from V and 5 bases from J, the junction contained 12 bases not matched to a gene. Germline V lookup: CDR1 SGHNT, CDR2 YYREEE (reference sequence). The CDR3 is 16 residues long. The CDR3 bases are TGTGCCAGCAGCGATGCGCGGGGGGGAGGGGACGAGACCCAGTACTTC. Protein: CASSDARGGGDETQYF.

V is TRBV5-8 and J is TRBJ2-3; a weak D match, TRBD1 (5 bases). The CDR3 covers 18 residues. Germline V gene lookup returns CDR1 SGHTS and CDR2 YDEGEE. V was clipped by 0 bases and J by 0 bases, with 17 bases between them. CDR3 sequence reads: CASSLAGDSLTSTDTQYF. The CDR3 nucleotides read TGTGCCAGCAGCTTGGCCGGAGACAGTTTAACTAGCACAGATACGCAGTATTTT.

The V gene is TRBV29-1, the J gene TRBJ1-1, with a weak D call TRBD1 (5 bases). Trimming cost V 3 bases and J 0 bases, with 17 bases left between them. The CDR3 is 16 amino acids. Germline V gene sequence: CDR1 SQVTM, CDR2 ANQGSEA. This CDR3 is CSVDKTGLTMNTEAFF. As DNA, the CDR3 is TGCAGCGTTGACAAAACAGGCCTGACAATGAACACTGAAGCTTTCTTT.

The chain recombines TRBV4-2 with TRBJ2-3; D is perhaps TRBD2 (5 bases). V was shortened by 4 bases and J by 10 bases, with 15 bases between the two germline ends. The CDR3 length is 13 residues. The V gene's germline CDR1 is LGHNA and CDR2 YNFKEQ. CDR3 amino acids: CASSLDPLVSQYF. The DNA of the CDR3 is TGTGCCAGCAGCCTAGACCCACTAGTTTCGCAGTATTTT.

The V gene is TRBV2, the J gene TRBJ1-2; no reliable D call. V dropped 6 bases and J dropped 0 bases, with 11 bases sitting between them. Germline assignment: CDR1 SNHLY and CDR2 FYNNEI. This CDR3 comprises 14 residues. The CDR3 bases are TGTGCCAGCAGCGAACGGTTAGCTAACTATGGCTACACCTTC. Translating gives CASSERLANYGYTF.

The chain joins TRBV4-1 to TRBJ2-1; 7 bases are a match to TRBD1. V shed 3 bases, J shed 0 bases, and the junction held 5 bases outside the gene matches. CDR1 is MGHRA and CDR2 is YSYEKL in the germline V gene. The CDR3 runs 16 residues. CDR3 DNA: TGCGCCAGCAGCCAGAGACAGGGTTTCTCCTACAATGAGCAGTTCTTC. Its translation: CASSQRQGFSYNEQFF.

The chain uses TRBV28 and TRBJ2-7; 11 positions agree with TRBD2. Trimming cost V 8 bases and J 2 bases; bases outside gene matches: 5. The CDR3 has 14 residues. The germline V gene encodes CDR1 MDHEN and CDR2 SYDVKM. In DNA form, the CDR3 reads TGTGCCAGCGAAGTAGCGGGAGGGACCTACGAGCAGTACTTC. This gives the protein CASEVAGGTYEQYF.

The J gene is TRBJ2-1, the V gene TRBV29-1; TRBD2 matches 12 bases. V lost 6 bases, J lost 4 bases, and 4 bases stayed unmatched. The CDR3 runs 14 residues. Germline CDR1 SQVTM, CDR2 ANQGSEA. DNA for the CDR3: TGCAGCGTGGAACTAGCGGGGGGATACAATGAGCAGTTCTTC. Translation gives CSVELAGGYNEQFF.

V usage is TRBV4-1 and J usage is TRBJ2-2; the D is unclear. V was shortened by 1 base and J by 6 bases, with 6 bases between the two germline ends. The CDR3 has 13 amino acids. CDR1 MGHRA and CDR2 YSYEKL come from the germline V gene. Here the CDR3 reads CASSQVSSGELFF. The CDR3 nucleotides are TGCGCCAGCAGCCAAGTGTCTTCCGGGGAGCTGTTTTTT.

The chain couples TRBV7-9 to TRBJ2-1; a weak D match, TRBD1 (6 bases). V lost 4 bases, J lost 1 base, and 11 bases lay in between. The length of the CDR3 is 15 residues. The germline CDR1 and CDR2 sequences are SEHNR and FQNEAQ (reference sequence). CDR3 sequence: CASSSGTRSYNEQFF. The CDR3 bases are TGTGCCAGCAGCTCCGGGACAAGGTCCTACAATGAGCAGTTCTTC.

CDR3 in amino acids: CASSRDFDVYGYTF. The CDR3 nucleotides read TGTGCCAGCAGCCGGGACTTTGACGTCTATGGCTACACCTTC. V usage is TRBV6-2 or TRBV6-3 and J usage is TRBJ1-2; a possible D gene is TRBD1 (5 bases). V lost 6 bases and J lost 4, with 15 bases in between. Looked up from germline, CDR1 is MNHEY and CDR2 is SVGEGT. The CDR3 length is 14 residues.

This CDR3 is CASSLGPAGAGDQHF. The CDR3 DNA reads TGTGCCAGCAGCTTAGGGCCGGCAGGGGCCGGGGATCAGCATTTT. The rearrangement links TRBV7-8 to TRBJ1-5, with D perhaps matching TRBD1 (6 bases). The V and J ends lost 1 base and 13 bases respectively, with 20 bases between them. CDR1 is SGHVS and CDR2 is FQNEAQ in the germline V gene. There are 15 residues in the CDR3.

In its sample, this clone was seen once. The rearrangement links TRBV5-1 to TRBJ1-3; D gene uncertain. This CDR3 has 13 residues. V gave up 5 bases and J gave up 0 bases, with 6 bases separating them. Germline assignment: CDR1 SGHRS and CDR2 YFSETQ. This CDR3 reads CASRSYSGNTIYF. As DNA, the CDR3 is TGCGCCAGCAGGAGTTACTCTGGAAACACCATATATTTT.

CDR3 in DNA: TGTGCCAGCAGTTTCTCCCTAACAGATACGCAGTATTTT. This sequence encodes CASSFSLTDTQYF. The chain joins TRBV27 to TRBJ2-3, with D hard to call. The V gene lost 3 bases and the J gene lost 3 bases, with 7 bases spanning the gap. CDR1 and CDR2 (germline): MNHEY, SMNVEV (reference sequence). The CDR3 has 13 amino acids.

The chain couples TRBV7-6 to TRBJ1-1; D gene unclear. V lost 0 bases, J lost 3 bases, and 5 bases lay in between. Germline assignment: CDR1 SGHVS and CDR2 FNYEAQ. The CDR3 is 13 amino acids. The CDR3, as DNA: TGTGCCAGCAGCTTAGCCGAGGACACTGAAGCTTTCTTT. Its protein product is CASSLAEDTEAFF. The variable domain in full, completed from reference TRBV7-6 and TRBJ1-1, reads GAGVSQSPRYKVTKRGQDVALRCDPISGHVSLYWYRQALGQGPEFLTYFNYEAQQDKSGLPNDRFSAERPEGSISTLTIQRTEQRDSAMYRCASSLAEDTEAFFGQGTRLTVV.

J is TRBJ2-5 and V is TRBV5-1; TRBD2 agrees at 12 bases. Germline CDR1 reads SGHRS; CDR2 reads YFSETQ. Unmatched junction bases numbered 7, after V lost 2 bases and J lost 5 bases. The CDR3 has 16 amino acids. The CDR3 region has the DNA TGCGCCAGCAGCTTTACTAGCGGGAGGCGAGGCGAGACCCAGTACTTC. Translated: CASSFTSGRRGETQYF.

CDR3 coding DNA: TGTGCCAGCAACGGACAAATGAACACCGGGGAGCTGTTTTTT. Its translation is CASNGQMNTGELFF. This chain connects TRBV6-5 to TRBJ2-2, with D perhaps matching TRBD1 (5 bases). Germline V gene lookup returns CDR1 MNHEY and CDR2 SVGAGI. The CDR3 is made up of 14 amino acids. V shed 7 bases and J shed 1 base, with 10 bases lying between them.